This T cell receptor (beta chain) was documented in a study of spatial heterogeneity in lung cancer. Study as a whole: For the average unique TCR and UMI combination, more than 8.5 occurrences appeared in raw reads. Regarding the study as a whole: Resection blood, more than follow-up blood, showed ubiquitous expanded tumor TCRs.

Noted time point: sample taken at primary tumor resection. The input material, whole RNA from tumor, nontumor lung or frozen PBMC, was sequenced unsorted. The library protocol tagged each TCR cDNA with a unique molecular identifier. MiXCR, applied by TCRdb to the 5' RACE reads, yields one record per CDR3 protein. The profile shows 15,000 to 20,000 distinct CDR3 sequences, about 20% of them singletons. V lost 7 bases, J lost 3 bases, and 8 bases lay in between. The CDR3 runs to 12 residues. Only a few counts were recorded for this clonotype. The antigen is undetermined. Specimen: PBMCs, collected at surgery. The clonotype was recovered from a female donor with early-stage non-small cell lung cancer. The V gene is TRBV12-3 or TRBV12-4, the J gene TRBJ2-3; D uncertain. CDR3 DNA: TGTGCCAGCACGGCTCGGACAGATACGCAGTATTTT. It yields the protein CASTARTDTQYF.